This T cell receptor beta chain is from a study of PD-1 blockade in classical Hodgkin lymphoma. In the case of this clone: Its antigen remains unidentified.

Findings and limits, study-wide: Relapsed/refractory patients reportedly had lower baseline diversity than newly diagnosed patients.

The table came from immunoSEQ multiplex PCR; TCRdb's copy has only in-frame clones and leaves some out. The table has almost 20,000 clones, over 65% seen once. Germline V gene lookup returns CDR1 MNHNS and CDR2 SASEGT. The CDR3 loop spans 14 amino acids. V was pared by 3 bases and J by 7 bases, with 12 bases between. Indicated time point: cycle 4 day 1 (C4D1), after more than five weeks of nivolumab. Brentuximab vedotin exposure varied, and every patient relapsed after autologous stem cell transplantation. Researchers report purifying CD4+ T cells from thawed PBMCs by magnetic negative selection. Sequencing used CD4+ T cells from blood, obtained before the fourth cycle of nivolumab. V and J are TRBV6-1 and TRBJ2-2, with a possible D match to TRBD2 (5 bases). The origin of this receptor is a human donor with classical Hodgkin lymphoma. The chain's CDR3 is CASSDLAKGGELFF. In nucleotides, the CDR3 is TGTGCCAGCAGTGACCTAGCCAAAGGCGGGGAGCTGTTTTTT.